Below, 29 T cell receptor beta chains from the same sample are listed, as sequenced in a study of Ad26.COV2.S vaccination and SARS-CoV-2 variants. The treatment is: about 20 received Ad26.COV2.S at low or high dose, single or two shots; roughly five received placebo; per-sample allocation not given. Day 63 after the first vaccine or placebo injection was the time point for sampling. The method was immunoSEQ multiplex PCR; TCRdb's version includes in-frame clones alone and lacks a portion of them. Altogether about 480,000 clones are present, around nine tenths being singletons, with the ten largest covering roughly 13%. The specimen comprised peripheral blood, sampled in a trial of Ad26.COV2.S vaccine versus placebo. The receptors were sampled from a person aged 18-65 years who received the Ad26.COV2.S COVID-19 vaccine or a placebo.

This chain joins TRBV29-1 and TRBJ2-7; possibly TRBD2 for D (6 bases). V was clipped by 3 bases and J by 0 bases, with 9 bases between them. CDR1 is SQVTM and CDR2 is ANQGSEA in the germline V gene. This CDR3 has 13 residues. CDR3 DNA sequence: TGCAGCGTTGAGGGACTGGGCTCCTACGAGCAGTACTTC. This gives the protein CSVEGLGSYEQYF.

V usage is TRBV6-6 and J usage is TRBJ1-3; the D is unclear. The V and J ends lost 2 bases and 5 bases respectively, with 13 bases between them. This CDR3 spans 15 amino acids. Germline V lookup: CDR1 MNHNY, CDR2 SVGAGI (reference sequence). CDR3 DNA: TGTGCCAGCAGTTACGATATAACAGATCGAAACACCATATATTTT. Translating gives CASSYDITDRNTIYF.

This chain connects TRBV18 to TRBJ2-7, with unresolved D. CDR3 length: 14 residues. V dropped 4 bases and J dropped 2 bases, with 12 bases sitting between them. The V gene's germline CDR1 is KGHSH and CDR2 LQKENI. The DNA for the CDR3 is TGTGCCAGCTCACGAGAGTCAGTCACCTACGAGCAGTACTTC. Its translation is CASSRESVTYEQYF.

Remarks on this clone: Other DNA sequences from this sample encode an identical CDR3 as well. V and J are TRBV5-1 and TRBJ2-2, with D possibly matching TRBD1 (6 bases). Looked up from germline, CDR1 is SGHRS and CDR2 is YFSETQ. The CDR3 extends over 13 amino acids. V was cut by 0 bases and J by 6 bases, with 6 bases left in between. CDR3 in DNA: TGCGCCAGCAGCTTGGAGGGGGCCGGGGAGCTGTTTTTT. It yields the protein CASSLEGAGELFF.

This chain connects TRBV3-1 (or the pseudogene TRBV3-2) to TRBJ1-2, with D unclear. The germline gives CDR1 LGHDT, CDR2 YNNKEL (reference sequence). CDR3 length: 13 amino acids. Trimming pared 1 base from V and 8 bases from J, leaving 11 bases between. The CDR3 sequence is CASSQVAGGGYTF. CDR3 sequence (DNA): TGTGCCAGCAGCCAAGTCGCCGGAGGGGGCTACACCTTC.

V is TRBV5-1 and J is TRBJ1-5; 9 positions agree with TRBD1. The germline V gene has CDR1 SGHRS and CDR2 YFSETQ. CDR3 length: 14 amino acids. V was pared by 1 base and J by 5 bases, with 1 base of the junction left unmatched. The chain's CDR3 is CASSLRTGDQPQHF. DNA of the CDR3: TGCGCCAGCAGCTTGAGGACAGGGGATCAGCCCCAGCATTTT. The full variable domain, with the rest looked up from reference TRBV5-1 and TRBJ1-5, is KAGVTQTPRYLIKTRGQQVTLSCSPISGHRSVSWYQQTPGQGLQFLFEYFSETQRNKGNFPGRFSGRQFSNSRSEMNVSTLELGDSALYLCASSLRTGDQPQHFGDGTRLSIL.

V is TRBV7-2 and J is TRBJ2-6; D perhaps matches TRBD1 (5 bases). Trimming shortened V by 6 bases and J by 0 bases, and 12 bases separated the two germline ends. Germline V gene lookup returns CDR1 SGHTA and CDR2 FQGNSA. The CDR3 is 16 residues long. The CDR3 region has the DNA TGTGCCAGCAGTCCACAAGGGGTCTCTGGGGCCAACGTCCTGACTTTC. It specifies CASSPQGVSGANVLTF.

This clone came up once. V is TRBV29-1 and J is TRBJ1-1, with D tentatively TRBD1 (6 bases). Trimming shortened V by 7 bases and J by 1 base, and 10 bases separated the two germline ends. This CDR3 contains 12 residues. Germline CDR1 SQVTM, CDR2 ANQGSEA. CDR3 coding DNA: TGCAGCGGGCGGACAGCGAACACTGAAGCTTTCTTT. Amino acid sequence: CSGRTANTEAFF.

The CDR3 is CASSEWSGGQHQPQHF. CDR3 DNA sequence: TGTGCCAGCAGTGAGTGGAGCGGGGGCCAGCATCAGCCCCAGCATTTT. The chain recombines TRBV6-1 with TRBJ1-5, with TRBD1 as a possible D gene (6 bases). There are 16 residues in the CDR3. The germline gives CDR1 MNHNS, CDR2 SASEGT. V lost 3 bases to trimming and J lost 5 bases, with 17 bases between them.

This chain connects TRBV9 to TRBJ2-7, with D unresolved. Between the trimmed V and J ends, which lost 0 bases and 2 bases, there was a span of 9 bases. CDR1 is SGDLS, CDR2 YYNGEE, per germline. The CDR3 length is 14 residues. The CDR3 DNA follows: TGTGCCAGCAGCGTAGCTTACGGCCCCTACGAGCAGTACTTC. Translated, it gives CASSVAYGPYEQYF. Combining the CDR3 with reference TRBV9 and TRBJ2-7 gives the whole variable domain DSGVTQTPKHLITATGQRVTLRCSPRSGDLSVYWYQQSLDQGLQFLIQYYNGEERAKGNILERFSAQQFPDLHSELNLSSLELGDSALYFCASSVAYGPYEQYFGPGTRLTVT.

This chain links TRBV5-1 with TRBJ2-3; 8 positions agree with TRBD1. V shed 0 bases, J shed 7 bases, and the junction held 7 bases outside the gene matches. Germline CDR1 and CDR2: SGHRS and YFSETQ. This CDR3 comprises 15 residues. The CDR3 DNA sequence: TGCGCCAGCAGCTTGGGGACAGGGACCTTCAATACGCAGTATTTT. Protein product: CASSLGTGTFNTQYF. The full variable domain, in which reference TRBV5-1 and TRBJ2-3 provide the parts outside the CDR3, is KAGVTQTPRYLIKTRGQQVTLSCSPISGHRSVSWYQQTPGQGLQFLFEYFSETQRNKGNFPGRFSGRQFSNSRSEMNVSTLELGDSALYLCASSLGTGTFNTQYFGPGTRLTVL.

The V gene is TRBV4-3, the J gene TRBJ1-6; 7 nucleotides line up with TRBD1. V lost 0 bases and J lost 10; bases outside the gene matches: 12. This CDR3 spans 17 amino acids. Germline V gene lookup returns CDR1 LGHNA and CDR2 YSLEER. This CDR3 reads CASSQEVATGRNSPLHF. The CDR3 coding sequence is TGCGCCAGCAGCCAAGAGGTAGCGACAGGGAGAAACTCACCCCTCCACTTT.

The chain carries TRBV29-1 and TRBJ1-1; no reliable D call. Germline lookup yields CDR1 SQVTM and CDR2 ANQGSEA. The CDR3 has 12 amino acids. Trimming took off 6 bases at V and 1 base at J, with 9 bases between the two ends. The CDR3 coding sequence is TGCAGCGTCCTGGCGTCGAACACTGAAGCTTTCTTT. Translated: CSVLASNTEAFF.

The chain uses TRBV4-3 and TRBJ2-1; 7 bases line up with TRBD1. J lost 4 bases, V lost 3 bases, and 6 bases had no gene match. The CDR3 is 15 residues long. Germline V lookup: CDR1 LGHNA, CDR2 YSLEER. This CDR3 is CASSHGTDLYNEQFF. The CDR3 DNA reads as TGCGCCAGCAGCCACGGGACAGATTTATACAATGAGCAGTTCTTC.

This rearrangement joins TRBV30 to TRBJ2-2; 7 positions agree with TRBD1. The germline V gene encodes CDR1 GTSNPN and CDR2 SVGIG (reference sequence). V was clipped by 3 bases and J by 4 bases; unmatched bases: 11. The CDR3 spans 16 residues. The DNA of the CDR3 is TGTGCCTGGAGCCTCAGAGGGGGCGTGGGCACCGGGGAGCTGTTTTTT. Its translation: CAWSLRGGVGTGELFF.

The chain couples TRBV6-6 to TRBJ1-2; no clear D gene. Germline V CDR1 and CDR2: MNHNY, SVGAGI (reference sequence). Trimming removed 6 bases at V and 2 bases at J, with 13 bases between. This CDR3 comprises 14 residues. The CDR3 region has the DNA TGTGCCAGCAGCTTAAGGACTGAGAACTATGGCTACACCTTC. Translated: CASSLRTENYGYTF.

The chain combines TRBV6-5 with TRBJ2-1; TRBD1 agrees at 7 bases. CDR3 size: 15 residues. From germline, CDR1 is MNHEY and CDR2 SVGAGI. CDR3 amino acids: CATQGEQSSYNEQFF. In DNA form, the CDR3 reads TGTGCGACCCAGGGGGAGCAGAGCTCCTACAATGAGCAGTTCTTC.

The CDR3 here is CASSPKPPGSDPSSGYTF. In DNA, the CDR3 is TGTGCCAGCTCACCGAAACCACCAGGGTCAGACCCGTCGTCTGGCTACACCTTC. This sequence joins TRBV18 and TRBJ1-2, with a possible D match to TRBD1 (5 bases). The CDR3 totals 18 residues. The V end lost 3 bases, the J end lost 7 bases, and 27 bases lay between the germline ends. The germline V gene has CDR1 KGHSH and CDR2 LQKENI. The whole variable domain, remainder taken from reference TRBV18 and TRBJ1-2, is NAGVMQNPRHLVRRRGQEARLRCSPMKGHSHVYWYRQLPEEGLKFMVYLQKENIIDESGMPKERFSAEFPKEGPSILRIQQVVRGDSAAYFCASSPKPPGSDPSSGYTFGSGTRLTVV.

The chain combines TRBV21-1 with TRBJ2-5; the table names TRBD2, a call not compared with the DNA. TRBV21-1 is classified as a pseudogene. The CDR3 runs to 16 residues. This CDR3 is CASSKVEANPRETQYF. The CDR3 bases are TGTGCCAGCAGCAAAGTGGAGGCGAATCCACGAGAGACCCAGTACTTC.

The chain carries TRBV20-1 and TRBJ1-6; D is undetermined. Trimming removed 5 bases from V and 1 base from J, with 18 bases in between. The CDR3 length is 17 residues. Germline loops: CDR1 DFQATT, CDR2 SNEGSKA (reference sequence). This CDR3 reads CSAGGQVGYSYNSPLHF. The CDR3 DNA is TGCAGTGCTGGTGGCCAGGTGGGGTATTCCTATAATTCACCCCTCCACTTT.

The chain carries TRBV30 and TRBJ2-3; D gene uncertain. This CDR3 is 15 amino acids long. The V end lost 2 bases, the J end lost 1 base, and 13 bases lay between the germline ends. Germline V gene lookup returns CDR1 GTSNPN and CDR2 SVGIG (reference sequence). The CDR3 protein is CAWSKVGPRTDTQYF. The DNA of the CDR3 is TGTGCCTGGAGTAAAGTGGGCCCACGCACAGATACGCAGTATTTT.

This chain links TRBV7-2 with TRBJ1-1, with D hard to call. Germline-derived CDR1 and CDR2 are SGHTA and FQGNSA. Trimming took off 5 bases at V and 6 bases at J, with 13 bases between the two ends. The CDR3 loop spans 13 amino acids. CDR3 nucleotide sequence: TGTGCCAGCAGCCGCACGGGAGGCGCTGAAGCTTTCTTT. This gives the protein CASSRTGGAEAFF.

The genes are TRBV4-2 and TRBJ2-2, with a possible D match to TRBD1 (5 bases). The CDR3 sequence is 17 residues long. Trimming removed 1 base from V and 5 bases from J, with 17 bases in between. The germline V gene encodes CDR1 LGHNA and CDR2 YNFKEQ. DNA for the CDR3: TGTGCCAGCAGCCAAGGGGTACAGGCCAAGGGGACCGGGGAGCTGTTTTTT. It codes for CASSQGVQAKGTGELFF.

This clone was picked up a small number of times. CDR3 in DNA: TGTGCCAGTAGTATCCTAGGGGGCCGCAATCAGCCCCAGCATTTT. Its translation: CASSILGGRNQPQHF. This chain joins TRBV19 and TRBJ1-5; 7 bases fit TRBD1. Germline-derived CDR1 and CDR2 are LNHDA and SQIVND (reference sequence). The CDR3 is made up of 15 amino acids. The ends lost 3 bases at V and 2 bases at J; junction bases unmatched: 4.

V and J are TRBV6-6 and TRBJ2-5; a weak D match, TRBD2 (5 bases). The CDR3 has 14 residues. CDR1 and CDR2 from the germline V gene are MNHNY and SVGAGI (reference sequence). V was pared by 6 bases and J by 4 bases, with 15 bases between. In DNA, the CDR3 is TGTGCCAGCAGCCGACACGGGGATCGAGAGACCCAGTACTTC. Its translation: CASSRHGDRETQYF.

V usage is TRBV19 and J usage is TRBJ2-3, with a possible D match to TRBD2 (7 bases). V dropped 5 bases and J dropped 4 bases, with 10 bases sitting between them. Germline V lookup: CDR1 LNHDA, CDR2 SQIVND (reference sequence). The CDR3 runs to 13 residues. CDR3 residues: CASSWGGPDTQYF. The CDR3 bases are TGTGCCAGTAGTTGGGGGGGCCCAGATACGCAGTATTTT.

This clone was detected only a few times. V gene TRBV9 combines with J gene TRBJ1-2; no clear D. The CDR3 loop spans 13 amino acids. The germline V gene encodes CDR1 SGDLS and CDR2 YYNGEE. The V and J ends lost 4 bases and 3 bases respectively, with 10 bases between them. CDR3 sequence (DNA): TGTGCCAGCAGCCCCCAACCTGACTATGGCTACACCTTC. Translation: CASSPQPDYGYTF.

The gene calls are TRBV2 and TRBJ1-2; 9 bases align to TRBD1. V lost 6 bases, J lost 8 bases, and 10 bases stayed unmatched. The germline gives CDR1 SNHLY, CDR2 FYNNEI. The CDR3 has 14 amino acids. The CDR3 coding sequence is TGTGCCAGCAGCCCCGGGACAGGGCCGAGGGGCTACACCTTC. It yields the protein CASSPGTGPRGYTF.

The chain recombines TRBV6-5 with TRBJ1-2; 10 bases are shared with TRBD1. The CDR3 is made up of 14 amino acids. Germline V gene lookup returns CDR1 MNHEY and CDR2 SVGAGI. Germline trimming cut 6 bases from V and 4 bases from J; bases unmatched to any gene: 5. DNA for the CDR3: TGTGCCAGCAGCGGGACAGGGGAGATCTATGGCTACACCTTC. This gives the protein CASSGTGEIYGYTF.